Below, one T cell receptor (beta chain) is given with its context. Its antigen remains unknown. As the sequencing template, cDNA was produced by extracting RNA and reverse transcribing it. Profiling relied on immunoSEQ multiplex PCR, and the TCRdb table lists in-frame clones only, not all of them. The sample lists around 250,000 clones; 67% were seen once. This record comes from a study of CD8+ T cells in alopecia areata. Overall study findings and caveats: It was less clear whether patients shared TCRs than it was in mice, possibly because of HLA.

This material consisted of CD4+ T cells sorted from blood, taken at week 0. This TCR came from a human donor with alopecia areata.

The CDR3 loop is CASSFYEQYF. CDR3 DNA sequence: TGTGCCAGCAGCTTCTACGAGCAGTACTTC. The J gene is TRBJ2-7, the V gene TRBV7-9; D unresolved. The CDR3 has 10 residues. The germline CDR1 and CDR2 sequences are SEHNR and FQNEAQ (reference sequence). Trimming cost V 3 bases and J 3 bases, with 0 bases left between them.